The source of this T cell receptor beta chain is a study of regulatory T cells in long-lasting Graves disease. General study findings and limits: Patients with persistent disease showed a bias toward TRBV28, TRBJ1-2 and TRBJ2-5. For persistent Graves' patients, TCR diversity was lower than for newly diagnosed ones.

To make TCR beta libraries, researchers used iRepertoire HTBI primers and Arm-PCR of CDR3 regions. TCRdb reanalysed the multiplex PCR reads using MiXCR and keeps one entry per CDR3 protein. The data hold 450,000 to 650,000 distinct CDR3 sequences, with about 15% observed a single time. Trimming took 1 base from V and 2 from J, leaving 6 bases between them. There are 13 residues in the CDR3. The germline gives CDR1 SEHNR, CDR2 FQNEAQ (reference sequence). There are a few counts of this clonotype. The antigen is undetermined. Indicated time point: newly diagnosed GD, antithyroid drugs for less than 3 months. Construction of the TCR library relied on RNA isolated from PBMCs. These same data were also listed under a study on T cells in Graves' hyperthyroidism and ophthalmopathy. According to that study: Blood also contained most expanded thyroid clonotypes above 0.001.

Sequencing used peripheral blood mononuclear cells (PBMCs), obtained at new diagnosis, from a patient treated with antithyroid drugs. The sequence was obtained from a woman between 40 and 65 years old with Graves disease. The chain couples TRBV7-9 to TRBJ2-7, with unresolved D. CDR3 region: CASSLVPAYEQYF. Written as DNA, the CDR3 is TGTGCCAGCAGCTTAGTGCCAGCCTACGAGCAGTACTTC.